Below, 18 T cell receptor beta chains from the same sample are listed, as sequenced in a study of blood T cell repertoires in COVID-19. The data were produced by immunoSEQ multiplex PCR, yet TCRdb's version contains in-frame clones alone and is incomplete. Of fewer than 85,000 clones in the sample, 70% to 90% were seen once. Specimen: peripheral blood. The source of these receptors is a man aged 50-59 years with active COVID-19.

The chain recombines TRBV27 with TRBJ1-1; D might be TRBD1 (6 bases). The ends were cut back, 6 bases at V and 8 bases at J, with 19 bases in the middle. CDR3 size: 14 residues. Germline CDR1 MNHEY, CDR2 SMNVEV (reference sequence). CDR3 coding DNA: TGTGCCAGCAGCCCCCCCTCGGGACACCCAGAAGCTTTCTTT. It specifies CASSPPSGHPEAFF.

V gene TRBV29-1 combines with J gene TRBJ2-5; TRBD2 might be the D (5 bases). The CDR3 consists of 11 residues. CDR1 and CDR2 (germline): SQVTM, ANQGSEA. Trimming cost V 5 bases and J 6 bases, with 10 bases left between them. CDR3 sequence reads: CSVRAGKTQYF. Here the CDR3 DNA reads TGCAGCGTTAGGGCGGGCAAGACCCAGTACTTC.

The chain carries TRBV4-1 and TRBJ2-7; the D gene is possibly TRBD2 (7 bases). Trimming shortened V by 4 bases and J by 5 bases, and 18 bases separated the two germline ends. The CDR3 is 15 amino acids. The germline V gene encodes CDR1 MGHRA and CDR2 YSYEKL. The CDR3 DNA reads TGCGCCAGCAGCCCCCTATACTGGCGGGGGCACGAGCAGTACTTC. Translated: CASSPLYWRGHEQYF.

The chain uses TRBV7-2 and TRBJ2-7; 10 nucleotides line up with TRBD1. This CDR3 has 16 residues. Trimming took 0 bases from V and 5 from J; bases not matched to a gene: 7. Germline-derived CDR1 and CDR2 are SGHTA and FQGNSA. The CDR3: CASSLAPGQGIHEQYF. DNA for the CDR3: TGTGCCAGCAGCTTAGCCCCGGGACAGGGGATTCACGAGCAGTACTTC. Full variable domain (rest looked up from reference TRBV7-2 and TRBJ2-7): GAGVSQSPSNKVTEKGKDVELRCDPISGHTALYWYRQSLGQGLEFLIYFQGNSAPDKSGLPSDRFSAERTGGSVSTLTIQRTQQEDSAVYLCASSLAPGQGIHEQYFGPGTRLTVT.

The V and J genes are TRBV13 and TRBJ2-1, with TRBD2 identical over 12 bases. The CDR3 totals 17 residues. Germline CDR1 is PRHDT and CDR2 is FYEKMQ (reference sequence). V gave up 3 bases and J gave up 3 bases; unmatched junction bases: 6. The CDR3 DNA sequence: TGTGCCAGCAGCTTCGGACTAGCGGGACCGAGCTACAATGAGCAGTTCTTC. Its protein is CASSFGLAGPSYNEQFF. Together with reference TRBV13 and TRBJ2-1, the CDR3 gives the full variable domain: AAGVIQSPRHLIKEKRETATLKCYPIPRHDTVYWYQQGPGQDPQFLISFYEKMQSDKGSIPDRFSAQQFSDYHSELNMSSLELGDSALYFCASSFGLAGPSYNEQFFGPGTRLTVL.

The chain joins TRBV5-4 to TRBJ2-4, with a possible D match to TRBD1 (6 bases). V shed 4 bases and J shed 4 bases, with 12 bases lying between them. The CDR3 extends over 14 amino acids. Germline V gene data show CDR1 as SGHNT and CDR2 as YYREEE (reference sequence). The chain's CDR3 is CASSNRESKNIQYF. CDR3 coding DNA: TGTGCCAGCAGCAACAGGGAAAGTAAAAACATTCAGTACTTC.

The chain is built from TRBV7-9 and TRBJ1-2; D is uncertain. V was clipped by 0 bases and J by 2 bases, with 4 bases between them. Germline-derived CDR1 and CDR2 are SEHNR and FQNEAQ (reference sequence). The CDR3 consists of 13 residues. The CDR3 loop is CASSLAGNYGYTF. The CDR3 nucleotides are TGTGCCAGCAGCTTAGCTGGCAACTATGGCTACACCTTC.

The chain has TRBV19 and TRBJ1-4, with 10 positions matching TRBD1. The V and J ends lost 5 bases and 0 bases, in that order; junction bases with no gene match: 15. The CDR3 is 20 amino acids. CDR1 is LNHDA and CDR2 is SQIVND in the germline V gene (reference sequence). The CDR3 nucleotides are TGTGCCAGTAGTGGAGACAGGGGGCAAGCGAACTTTGCAACTAATGAAAAACTGTTTTTT. Translated: CASSGDRGQANFATNEKLFF.

The chain uses TRBV12-5 and TRBJ2-7; D might be TRBD2 (5 bases). The V end was cut by 0 bases, the J end by 2 bases, with 23 bases between. The CDR3 has 19 residues. Germline CDR1 and CDR2: LGHNT and FRNRAP. CDR3 coding DNA: TGTGCTAGTGGTTTGGTACTGAAAGGAGGTACGGATTCAACCTACGAGCAGTACTTC. It is translated as CASGLVLKGGTDSTYEQYF.

This chain connects TRBV7-2 to TRBJ1-1; unclear D gene. V lost 5 bases and J 5 bases, leaving 12 bases between the germline ends. Germline-derived CDR1 and CDR2 are SGHTA and FQGNSA. The length of the CDR3 is 13 residues. This chain's CDR3 is CASSQSRRTEAFF. Written as DNA, the CDR3 is TGTGCCAGCAGCCAAAGCCGGAGGACTGAAGCTTTCTTT.

V gene TRBV5-1 combines with J gene TRBJ1-6; D perhaps matches TRBD1 (6 bases). The CDR3 spans 15 residues. Trimming removed 0 bases from V and 6 bases from J, with 10 bases in between. The germline V gene encodes CDR1 SGHRS and CDR2 YFSETQ. CDR3 DNA: TGCGCCAGCAGCTTGGAGGCAGGGGTTAATTCACCCCTCCACTTT. Its translation: CASSLEAGVNSPLHF.

This chain connects TRBV4-3 to TRBJ2-2; TRBD2 is a possible D gene (5 bases). Per germline, CDR1 LGHNA and CDR2 YSLEER. This CDR3 spans 18 amino acids. V lost 0 bases and J lost 5, with 19 bases in between. The CDR3, as DNA: TGCGCCAGCAGCCAAGACGATATTCGGGCTCGCGGGACCGGGGAGCTGTTTTTT. Amino acids: CASSQDDIRARGTGELFF.

The genes are TRBV6-2 or TRBV6-3 and TRBJ1-2; 9 bases fit TRBD1. CDR1 MNHEY and CDR2 SVGEGT come from the germline V gene. V shed 5 bases and J 10 bases; nucleotides not matched to a gene: 11. The CDR3 runs 14 residues. The CDR3 reads CASSRPGQGVSYTF. For the CDR3, the DNA is TGTGCCAGCAGTCGTCCGGGACAGGGAGTCTCCTACACCTTC.

The genes are TRBV6-5 and TRBJ1-2; the D gene is possibly TRBD1 (6 bases). CDR3 length: 15 residues. Germline V lookup: CDR1 MNHEY, CDR2 SVGAGI. V was clipped by 7 bases and J by 6 bases, with 21 bases between them. CDR3 sequence (DNA): TGTGCCAGCACATCGGAGCAGGGGATTTCGAATGGCTACACCTTC. Residues: CASTSEQGISNGYTF.

The chain joins TRBV9 to TRBJ1-3; no clear D gene. This CDR3 comprises 16 residues. The V end lost 0 bases, the J end lost 0 bases, and 10 bases lay between the germline ends. Germline V CDR1 and CDR2: SGDLS, YYNGEE. CDR3 DNA: TGTGCCAGCAGCGTAGGCGGGAGAAACTCTGGAAACACCATATATTTT. Translated: CASSVGGRNSGNTIYF. Together with reference TRBV9 and TRBJ1-3, the CDR3 gives the full variable domain: DSGVTQTPKHLITATGQRVTLRCSPRSGDLSVYWYQQSLDQGLQFLIQYYNGEERAKGNILERFSAQQFPDLHSELNLSSLELGDSALYFCASSVGGRNSGNTIYFGEGSWLTVV.

The V call is TRBV19, the J call TRBJ2-6; no firm D call. V was shortened by 3 bases and J by 0 bases, with 9 bases between the two germline ends. This CDR3 has 16 amino acids. Germline V CDR1 and CDR2: LNHDA, SQIVND (reference sequence). The chain's CDR3 is CASSIWRLSGANVLTF. CDR3 nucleotides: TGTGCCAGTAGTATCTGGCGGCTCTCTGGGGCCAACGTCCTGACTTTC.

The CDR3 DNA is TGTGCCAGCAGCCAAGACCCTAGCGGGGTGGAGACCCAGTACTTC. Protein: CASSQDPSGVETQYF. V is TRBV14 and J is TRBJ2-5; 9 nucleotides line up with TRBD2. The CDR3 contains 15 residues. With 0 bases clipped from V and 5 bases from J, the junction kept 4 bases outside the gene matches. In germline, CDR1 is SGHDN, CDR2 FVKESK. The full variable domain, completed using reference TRBV14 and TRBJ2-5, is EAGVTQFPSHSVIEKGQTVTLRCDPISGHDNLYWYRRVMGKEIKFLLHFVKESKQDESGMPNNRFLAERTGGTYSTLKVQPAELEDSGVYFCASSQDPSGVETQYFGPGTRLLVL.

The CDR3 protein is CASSIRRNTEAFF. CDR3 nucleotides: TGTGCCAGTAGTATTAGGAGGAACACTGAAGCTTTCTTT. V gene TRBV19 combines with J gene TRBJ1-1, with D hard to call. This CDR3 contains 13 residues. Looked up from germline, CDR1 is LNHDA and CDR2 is SQIVND (reference sequence). V was shortened by 3 bases and J by 1 base, with 6 bases between the two germline ends.